The sequence of this T cell receptor beta chain was determined in a study of response to subunit inactivated influenza vaccine. To note about this clonotype: Its target is unknown.

The CDR3 loop spans 15 amino acids. From germline, CDR1 is DFQATT and CDR2 SNEGSKA (reference sequence). With 5 bases clipped from V and 0 bases from J, the junction kept 7 bases outside the gene matches. Overall study findings and caveats: That few new T cells are recruited by each seasonal influenza vaccination was the authors' suggestion.

MiXCR, applied by TCRdb to the RT-PCR reads, yields one record per CDR3 protein. The sample comprises under 950,000 distinct CDR3 sequences, roughly 20% of which are singletons, and roughly 10% rests with the top ten. The specimen comprised PBMCs from blood, sampled roughly 5 days after vaccination. The rearrangement uses TRBV20-1 and TRBJ2-3, with 8 nucleotides matching TRBD2. This TCR came from a man aged 45 to 65 who received an inactivated influenza vaccine. The chain's CDR3 is CSAPLSGRSTDTQYF. The CDR3 DNA follows: TGCAGTGCTCCTTTAAGCGGGAGAAGCACAGATACGCAGTATTTT.